This T cell receptor beta chain was profiled in a study of Graves' ophthalmopathy and Graves' hyperthyroidism. The ends were cut back, 1 base at V and 3 bases at J, with 10 bases in the middle. Germline V gives CDR1 PRHDT, CDR2 FYEKMQ (reference sequence). The CDR3 covers 16 residues. RNA transcripts provided the template for amplifying TCR beta CDR3 regions. HTBI primers primed a first-round RT-PCR, and a second-round multiplex PCR followed. TCRdb independently ran MiXCR on the multiplex PCR reads; one entry per CDR3 protein. In the table there are some 520,000 distinct CDR3 sequences, over 13% of which are singletons. The study's findings and limits: Ophthalmopathy progression predictions by the model showed nearly 75% specificity and 70.59% sensitivity.

This clonotype was observed at least ten times. Its cognate antigen is unknown. The source of this sequence is a woman in her twenties or thirties with Graves' ophthalmopathy. V gene TRBV13 combines with J gene TRBJ1-6; tentative D call: TRBD1 (5 bases). Sequenced sample: blood. The CDR3, as DNA: TGTGCCAGCAGCTTAGCTGGGGCAGACTATAATTCACCCCTCCACTTT. Residues: CASSLAGADYNSPLHF.